The 20 T cell receptor beta chains listed next were all sequenced from one sample in a study of blood T cell repertoires in COVID-19. Assay used: immunoSEQ multiplex PCR; TCRdb lists only in-frame clones, some missing. This sample carries around 65,000 clones, roughly 82% of them seen once, and the ten largest clones take roughly a sixth. Sequencing was performed on peripheral blood. The receptors here all came from a man older than 75 with active COVID-19.

The chain links TRBV6-5 to TRBJ2-7, with D maybe TRBD1 (6 bases). The germline V gene encodes CDR1 MNHEY and CDR2 SVGAGI. V lost 5 bases, J lost 3 bases, and 17 bases lay in between. CDR3 length: 15 amino acids. This CDR3 reads CASSPYRVENYEQYF. CDR3 nucleotide sequence: TGTGCCAGCAGTCCATACAGGGTTGAAAACTACGAGCAGTACTTC.

This chain's CDR3 is CASSLSRNTEAFF. The CDR3, as DNA: TGTGCCAGCAGTTTGTCCAGGAACACTGAAGCTTTCTTT. This chain joins TRBV28 and TRBJ1-1; no clear D gene. The CDR3 sequence is 13 residues long. V was clipped by 3 bases and J by 1 base, with 6 bases between them. Germline CDR1 MDHEN, CDR2 SYDVKM.

The gene calls are TRBV19 and TRBJ1-3; D ambiguous. V shed 7 bases and J shed 8 bases, with 12 bases lying between them. This CDR3 has 12 residues. Germline CDR1 and CDR2: LNHDA and SQIVND (reference sequence). The chain's CDR3 is CASTGNRDTIYF. For the CDR3, the DNA is TGTGCCAGTACCGGTAATCGCGACACCATATATTTT.

This chain links TRBV5-1 with TRBJ2-5; the D is unclear. CDR1 is SGHRS and CDR2 is YFSETQ in the germline V gene. The CDR3 contains 13 residues. Trimming cost V 2 bases and J 1 base, with 6 bases left between them. The CDR3 region has the DNA TGCGCCAGCAGCTTACCCGGCCAAGAGACCCAGTACTTC. This gives the protein CASSLPGQETQYF.

V and J are TRBV6-2 or TRBV6-3 and TRBJ1-2; 9 positions match TRBD1. V shed 4 bases and J 4 bases; nucleotides not matched to a gene: 7. The CDR3 totals 15 residues. CDR1 and CDR2 from the germline V gene are MNHEY and SVGEGT. This CDR3 reads CASSFPDRGGYGYTF. The CDR3 DNA reads as TGTGCCAGCAGTTTCCCGGACAGGGGCGGCTATGGCTACACCTTC.

The chain recombines TRBV29-1 with TRBJ1-2; D is perhaps TRBD1 (5 bases). Germline CDR1 reads SQVTM; CDR2 reads ANQGSEA. The germline V and J ends were trimmed by 5 bases and 4 bases, with 8 bases remaining between them. This CDR3 region has 11 residues. The CDR3 DNA is TGCAGCGTTTCAGGGCTCTATGGCTACACCTTC. As protein: CSVSGLYGYTF.

The rearrangement links TRBV7-2 to TRBJ2-3; possibly TRBD1 for D (6 bases). This CDR3 contains 15 residues. V lost 5 bases and J lost 0, with 12 bases in between. The V gene's germline CDR1 is SGHTA and CDR2 FQGNSA. This CDR3 is CASSVGTPSTDTQYF. The CDR3 bases are TGTGCCAGCAGCGTAGGGACACCTAGCACAGATACGCAGTATTTT. Full variable domain (missing parts from reference TRBV7-2 and TRBJ2-3): GAGVSQSPSNKVTEKGKDVELRCDPISGHTALYWYRQSLGQGLEFLIYFQGNSAPDKSGLPSDRFSAERTGGSVSTLTIQRTQQEDSAVYLCASSVGTPSTDTQYFGPGTRLTVL.

The chain employs TRBV5-1 and TRBJ2-3, with no clear D. Germline CDR1 SGHRS, CDR2 YFSETQ. The CDR3 runs to 12 residues. Trimming removed 1 base from V and 4 bases from J, with 4 bases in between. This CDR3 is CASSLSADTQYF. CDR3 bases: TGCGCCAGCAGCTTGTCGGCAGATACGCAGTATTTT. Drawing the rest from reference TRBV5-1 and TRBJ2-3, the complete variable domain is KAGVTQTPRYLIKTRGQQVTLSCSPISGHRSVSWYQQTPGQGLQFLFEYFSETQRNKGNFPGRFSGRQFSNSRSEMNVSTLELGDSALYLCASSLSADTQYFGPGTRLTVL.

This clone appeared a single time. The chain carries TRBV29-1 and TRBJ1-1; D is possibly TRBD1 (6 bases). Trimming shortened V by 6 bases and J by 2 bases, and 16 bases separated the two germline ends. Germline V gene data show CDR1 as SQVTM and CDR2 as ANQGSEA. This CDR3 spans 14 amino acids. The DNA of the CDR3 is TGCAGCGTCCGGACAGAGATCATTAACACTGAAGCTTTCTTT. Translated, it gives CSVRTEIINTEAFF.

V is TRBV5-1 and J is TRBJ2-7; 7 bases match TRBD2. The V and J ends lost 0 bases and 5 bases, in that order; junction bases with no gene match: 8. Germline V gene lookup returns CDR1 SGHRS and CDR2 YFSETQ. CDR3 length equals 15 residues. Here the CDR3 reads CASSLGRGVSNEQYF. As DNA, the CDR3 is TGCGCCAGCAGCTTGGGACGGGGGGTTTCAAACGAGCAGTACTTC.

The chain combines TRBV3-1 (or the pseudogene TRBV3-2) with TRBJ1-2; TRBD1 aligns across 7 bases. The CDR3 contains 17 residues. V gave up 0 bases and J gave up 2 bases; unmatched junction bases: 9. CDR1 is LGHDT, CDR2 YNNKEL, per germline (reference sequence). In nucleotides, the CDR3 is TGTGCCAGCAGCCAAGATTTAGGTATAGGGGGCAACTATGGCTACACCTTC. This gives the protein CASSQDLGIGGNYGYTF.

The chain is built from TRBV29-1 and TRBJ1-2; 7 bases are a match to TRBD1. This CDR3 is built from 12 residues. Germline V gene sequence: CDR1 SQVTM, CDR2 ANQGSEA. The junction had 2 bases not matched to a gene; V was cut back by 5 bases and J by 2 bases. The chain's CDR3 is CSVRTGNYGYTF. CDR3 coding DNA: TGCAGCGTTAGGACAGGCAACTATGGCTACACCTTC.

This clone has more than one count but fewer than ten. V and J are TRBV7-9 and TRBJ2-3; 8 bases fit TRBD2. The CDR3 is 16 residues long. The junction had 9 bases not matched to a gene; V was cut back by 5 bases and J by 2 bases. The germline gives CDR1 SEHNR, CDR2 FQNEAQ (reference sequence). CDR3 bases: TGTGCCAGCAGCCAGGGCTTTGGACTAGCCACAGATACGCAGTATTTT. Protein: CASSQGFGLATDTQYF. Supplemented by reference TRBV7-9 and TRBJ2-3, the full variable domain reads DTGVSQNPRHKITKRGQNVTFRCDPISEHNRLYWYRQTLGQGPEFLTYFQNEAQLEKSRLLSDRFSAERPKGSFSTLEIQRTEQGDSAMYLCASSQGFGLATDTQYFGPGTRLTVL.

The V gene is TRBV9, the J gene TRBJ2-2, with unresolved D. Deletions cut 3 bases from V and 8 bases from J, with 20 bases between. CDR1 is SGDLS and CDR2 is YYNGEE in the germline V gene. The length of the CDR3 is 16 residues. The CDR3 region has the DNA TGTGCCAGCAGCGCAAACGTATTAGCTTTTGGTGGGGAGCTGTTTTTT. This sequence encodes CASSANVLAFGGELFF.

The rearrangement uses TRBV6-6 and TRBJ2-5; 7 nucleotides line up with TRBD1. Trimming took 5 bases from V and 1 from J; bases not matched to a gene: 4. The CDR3 is 14 amino acids. Germline CDR1 is MNHNY and CDR2 is SVGAGI (reference sequence). The CDR3: CASSATGAQETQYF. The CDR3 DNA follows: TGTGCCAGCAGTGCAACAGGGGCCCAAGAGACCCAGTACTTC.

This sequence joins TRBV12-3 or TRBV12-4 and TRBJ1-2; 8 nucleotides line up with TRBD1. The CDR3 runs 13 residues. After removal of 7 bases from V and 8 bases from J, the junction contained 9 bases not matched to a gene. The CDR3 is CASTARTGYGYTF. Written as DNA, the CDR3 is TGTGCCAGCACGGCCCGGACAGGGTACGGCTACACCTTC.

In DNA, the CDR3 is TGCGCCAGCAGCTTGGGGGCCGAACTGGGCTATGGCTACACCTTC. This sequence encodes CASSLGAELGYGYTF. The chain employs TRBV5-1 and TRBJ1-2, with D unclear. Deletions cut 0 bases from V and 4 bases from J, with 13 bases between. The CDR3 is 15 amino acids. Germline-derived CDR1 and CDR2 are SGHRS and YFSETQ.

This clone is judged medium-sized. The chain joins TRBV7-2 to TRBJ2-7; 11 bases map to TRBD2. V lost 5 bases to trimming and J lost 3 bases; unmatched junction nucleotides: 6. Germline V gene lookup returns CDR1 SGHTA and CDR2 FQGNSA. There are 15 residues in the CDR3. CDR3 protein: CASSKIAGGNYEQYF. For the CDR3, the DNA is TGTGCCAGCAGCAAAATAGCGGGAGGGAACTACGAGCAGTACTTC.

The chain has TRBV5-4 and TRBJ2-3; 7 bases match TRBD2. The germline V gene has CDR1 SGHNT and CDR2 YYREEE (reference sequence). This CDR3 is built from 13 residues. The trim removed 10 bases at V and 5 bases at J, leaving 10 bases unmatched. CDR3 coding DNA: TGTGCCGGGAGCTTAACGGGAGGAGATACGCAGTATTTT. It encodes CAGSLTGGDTQYF.

The chain employs TRBV4-2 and TRBJ2-7, with TRBD1 matching 9 bases. Per the germline V gene, CDR1 is LGHNA and CDR2 is YNFKEQ. The V gene end was trimmed by 4 bases and the J gene end by 2 bases; junction bases not matched to a gene: 3. The CDR3 covers 14 residues. DNA for the CDR3: TGTGCCAGCAGCCTAGGACAGGGGCCCTACGAGCAGTACTTC. This codes for CASSLGQGPYEQYF.